Listed below are T cell receptor beta chains from one sample, sequenced in a study of T-cell memory formation after mild COVID-19. TCRdb re-derived calls from the 5' RACE reads in MiXCR, one entry per CDR3 protein. The sample consists of 120,000 to 150,000 distinct CDR3 sequences, 11% to 15% of them appearing once. Sequenced sample: PBMCs or a T cell subset sorted from them (not recorded which). The receptors derive from an adult woman who had mild COVID-19 (a few samples of this study predate the infection). Cell type and time point are not known. Each CDR3 is given with its conserved first and last residue. Each record gives: CDR3 protein, CDR3 DNA, D gene, V gene, clone size, J gene. A D gene is named only where the DNA matches it firmly. Some rows have no size entry. The others give once, few or many, or a class for an expanded clone.

cdr3_aa: CAGGAANYEQYF
cdr3_nt: TGCGCCGGGGGGGCTGCGAACTACGAGCAGTACTTC
d_call: .
v_call: TRBV5-1
clone_size: .
j_call: TRBJ2-7

cdr3_aa: CASSQRLGGNDEQFF
cdr3_nt: TGTGCCAGCAGCCAACGACTGGGCGGTAACGATGAGCAGTTCTTC
d_call: .
v_call: TRBV9
clone_size: .
j_call: TRBJ2-1

cdr3_aa: CATSRDWSEPGSPYEQYF
cdr3_nt: TGTGCCACCAGCAGGGATTGGTCCGAACCGGGATCCCCCTACGAGCAGTACTTC
d_call: .
v_call: TRBV15
clone_size: few
j_call: TRBJ2-7

cdr3_aa: CASSLLESREQYF
cdr3_nt: TGCGCCAGCAGCTTATTAGAGAGTCGCGAGCAGTACTTC
d_call: .
v_call: TRBV5-1
clone_size: few
j_call: TRBJ2-7

cdr3_aa: CASSPLFDGGRVYGYTF
cdr3_nt: TGTGCCAGCAGCCCCTTATTCGACGGGGGCCGGGTCTATGGCTACACCTTC
d_call: .
v_call: TRBV4-2
clone_size: .
j_call: TRBJ1-2

cdr3_aa: CATSDPDSYTGELFF
cdr3_nt: TGTGCCACCAGTGATCCTGACAGCTACACCGGGGAGCTGTTTTTT
d_call: .
v_call: TRBV24-1
clone_size: few
j_call: TRBJ2-2

cdr3_aa: CASSSGTSQETQYF
cdr3_nt: TGTGCCAGCAGCTCAGGGACTAGCCAAGAGACCCAGTACTTC
d_call: TRBD2
v_call: TRBV5-5
clone_size: .
j_call: TRBJ2-5

cdr3_aa: CASSPHPDGQETQYF
cdr3_nt: TGCGCCAGCAGCCCCCACCCTGACGGGCAAGAGACCCAGTACTTC
d_call: .
v_call: TRBV5-1
clone_size: few
j_call: TRBJ2-5

cdr3_aa: CASSLASSSYNEQFF
cdr3_nt: TGCGCCAGCAGCTTGGCATCGAGCTCCTACAATGAGCAGTTCTTC
d_call: .
v_call: TRBV5-1
clone_size: few
j_call: TRBJ2-1

cdr3_aa: CASSPDASHEKLFF
cdr3_nt: TGCGCCAGCAGCCCGGACGCAAGCCATGAAAAACTGTTTTTT
d_call: .
v_call: TRBV4-3
clone_size: few
j_call: TRBJ1-4